One and the same sample provided the 4 T cell receptor beta chains below, sequenced in a study of T cells in Graves' hyperthyroidism and ophthalmopathy. What was amplified from RNA transcripts were TCR beta CDR3 regions. The TCR CDR3 was amplified in a first-round RT-PCR using the HTBI primer set. TCRdb processed the multiplex PCR reads anew with MiXCR; each CDR3 protein has one entry. The sample records about 400,000 distinct CDR3 sequences, roughly 15% being singletons. Sequenced sample: blood. These receptors came from a woman aged 55-69 years with Graves' ophthalmopathy.

V is TRBV4-1 and J is TRBJ2-2; TRBD2 might be the D (5 bases). V lost 5 bases and J lost 7, with 23 bases in between. Germline V gives CDR1 MGHRA, CDR2 YSYEKL. The CDR3 is 17 residues long. CDR3 protein: CASSAVVAGLASGELFF. The CDR3 region has the DNA TGCGCCAGCAGCGCCGTGGTTGCGGGCCTCGCGAGCGGGGAGCTGTTTTTT.

The chain employs TRBV19 and TRBJ2-4; TRBD1 matches at 7 bases. CDR3 length: 17 amino acids. The V gene end was trimmed by 6 bases and the J gene end by 0 bases; junction bases not matched to a gene: 11. Germline-derived CDR1 and CDR2 are LNHDA and SQIVND (reference sequence). The CDR3 DNA sequence: TGTGCCAGTAGCCCTGGACAGGCCAGGGCAGCCAAAAACATTCAGTACTTC. Its protein product is CASSPGQARAAKNIQYF.

This rearrangement joins TRBV19 to TRBJ1-1; D unclear. Germline V lookup: CDR1 LNHDA, CDR2 SQIVND (reference sequence). This CDR3 spans 15 amino acids. With 1 base removed from V and 5 bases from J, the gap between germline ends came to 14 bases. The CDR3 DNA reads as TGTGCCAGTAGTATAGCGGCAGCCCCAGGTACTGAAGCTTTCTTT. Residues: CASSIAAAPGTEAFF. Combining the CDR3 with reference TRBV19 and TRBJ1-1 gives the whole variable domain DGGITQSPKYLFRKEGQNVTLSCEQNLNHDAMYWYRQDPGQGLRLIYYSQIVNDFQKGDIAEGYSVSREKKESFPLTVTSAQKNPTAFYLCASSIAAAPGTEAFFGQGTRLTVV.

This clonotype was counted a few times. V is TRBV28 and J is TRBJ1-1; no reliable D call. Trimming left V 6 bases short and J 6 bases short, with 11 bases between. CDR3 length: 12 residues. Germline CDR1 is MDHEN and CDR2 is SYDVKM. CDR3 coding DNA: TGTGCCAGCAGGTCAGCCCTGGCTGAAGCTTTCTTT. It translates to CASRSALAEAFF.